A single sample is the source of the 27 T cell receptor beta chains below, sequenced in a study of T cells in Graves' hyperthyroidism and ophthalmopathy. RNA transcripts yielded amplified TCR beta CDR3 regions. First-round RT-PCR targeting the TCR CDR3 was performed with the HTBI primer set. One entry per CDR3 protein results from TCRdb running MiXCR on the multiplex PCR reads. Counted here are more than 35,000 distinct CDR3 sequences, around 45% occurring once; the ten biggest clones make up roughly a third. Sequenced input: peripheral blood or thyroid tissue (not recorded which). All receptors come from a woman between 45 and 60 years old with Graves' hyperthyroidism.

This chain uses TRBV20-1 with TRBJ2-7, with 11 bases lining up with TRBD2. Germline lookup yields CDR1 DFQATT and CDR2 SNEGSKA (reference sequence). Trimming at V came to 0 bases and at J to 0 bases, leaving 4 bases not matched to a gene. The CDR3 has 16 residues. CDR3 in amino acids: CSARDLAGGPSYEQYF. DNA of the CDR3: TGCAGTGCTAGAGATCTAGCGGGAGGACCCTCCTACGAGCAGTACTTC.

The count of this clonotype is one. Its ends do not fully match the called genes, so a read error is possible. In DNA, the CDR3 is TGCAGTGCTAGAGATCCTGGGACAGGGCCTAATCGGCCCCAGCATTTT. This translates into CSARDPGTGPNRPQHF. The chain recombines TRBV20-1 with TRBJ1-5; 9 nucleotides align to TRBD1. Germline V gene data show CDR1 as DFQATT and CDR2 as SNEGSKA (reference sequence). The length of the CDR3 is 16 residues.

This clonotype was counted a single time. The V and J genes are TRBV10-2 and TRBJ1-2; 10 nucleotides agree with TRBD1. Unmatched junction bases numbered 0, after V lost 2 bases and J lost 6 bases. CDR3 length equals 13 residues. Germline values: CDR1 WSHSY, CDR2 SAAADI. The CDR3 is CASSEDRGHGYTF. The CDR3 DNA reads TGCGCCAGCAGTGAGGACAGGGGGCATGGCTACACCTTC.

The chain has TRBV20-1 and TRBJ1-1; no clear D. In germline, CDR1 is DFQATT, CDR2 SNEGSKA (reference sequence). This CDR3 has 11 amino acids. Trimming took off 0 bases at V and 9 bases at J, with 8 bases between the two ends. The DNA of the CDR3 is TGCAGTGCTAGAGATATGGGCCAAGCTTTCTTT. It specifies CSARDMGQAFF.

By sample share, this clonotype is medium-sized (0.01 to 0.1%). The chain's CDR3 is CASSITAGYEQYF. In DNA, the CDR3 is TGTGCCAGTAGTATCACAGCGGGCTACGAGCAGTACTTC. The chain carries TRBV19 and TRBJ2-7; a possible D gene is TRBD2 (6 bases). The CDR3 is 13 residues long. Trimming removed 3 bases at V and 3 bases at J, with 9 bases between. CDR1 is LNHDA and CDR2 is SQIVND in the germline V gene (reference sequence).

This clonotype came up many times. V usage is TRBV6-5 and J usage is TRBJ1-1; D is ambiguous. The CDR3 runs to 12 residues. Germline V gives CDR1 MNHEY, CDR2 SVGAGI. The V end was cut by 4 bases, the J end by 0 bases, with 3 bases between. The CDR3 reads CASSWLNTEAFF. DNA of the CDR3: TGTGCCAGCAGTTGGCTGAACACTGAAGCTTTCTTT.

The sample holds many counts of this clonotype. The rearrangement links TRBV12-3 or TRBV12-4 to TRBJ2-7, with TRBD2 as a possible D gene (6 bases). This CDR3 contains 14 residues. With 7 bases removed from V and 5 bases from J, the gap between germline ends came to 18 bases. CDR3 nucleotide sequence: TGTGCCAGCACCCCTTTCGGGGACTTCCACGAGCAGTACTTC. Its translation: CASTPFGDFHEQYF.

This clonotype showed up many times. The chain employs TRBV4-2 and TRBJ1-6, with D unclear. V was trimmed by 1 base and J by 7 bases, leaving 11 bases between them. The germline V gene encodes CDR1 LGHNA and CDR2 YNFKEQ. The CDR3 extends over 15 amino acids. The CDR3 is CASSQGGSKNSPLHF. The DNA of the CDR3 is TGTGCCAGCAGCCAAGGAGGCAGCAAGAATTCACCCCTCCACTTT.

This chain links TRBV6-1 with TRBJ2-5; 8 positions match TRBD2. J gave up 5 bases and V 7 bases, and 6 bases lay outside the gene matches. Looked up from germline, CDR1 is MNHNS and CDR2 is SASEGT. This CDR3 has 13 amino acids. CDR3 coding DNA: TGTGCCAGCAAGTCGGGAGGGCACGAGACCCAGTACTTC. Protein product: CASKSGGHETQYF.

The chain employs TRBV20-1 and TRBJ1-5; perhaps TRBD1 as D (6 bases). The CDR3 has 13 amino acids. Trimming left V 3 bases short and J 7 bases short, with 13 bases between. CDR1 is DFQATT and CDR2 is SNEGSKA in the germline V gene (reference sequence). The CDR3 is CSASKQTGQPQHF. CDR3 sequence (DNA): TGCAGTGCTAGTAAACAGACAGGCCAGCCCCAGCATTTT.

Note on this clonotype: A junction boundary mismatches the germline segment, possibly from a read error. This chain links TRBV20-1 with TRBJ2-5; weak D call: TRBD2 (6 bases). The CDR3 is 16 amino acids. The germline V gene encodes CDR1 DFQATT and CDR2 SNEGSKA (reference sequence). CDR3 protein: CSTSGAVRTTQETQYF. The CDR3 DNA is TGCAGTACTAGTGGCGCAGTCAGGACTACCCAAGAGACCCAGTACTTC.

V and J are TRBV5-1 and TRBJ2-7; 7 nucleotides line up with TRBD2. Germline CDR1 SGHRS, CDR2 YFSETQ. The junction had 5 bases not matched to a gene; V was cut back by 3 bases and J by 2 bases. The CDR3 is 14 residues long. The CDR3 nucleotides are TGCGCCAGCAGCTCCGGGGGAGGGCCCTACGAGCAGTACTTC. As protein: CASSSGGGPYEQYF.

This clonotype was seen a single time. This chain connects TRBV7-9 to TRBJ2-7; 7 bases fit TRBD2. In germline, CDR1 is SEHNR, CDR2 FQNEAQ (reference sequence). CDR3 size: 13 residues. The V and J ends lost 6 bases and 2 bases, in that order; junction bases with no gene match: 4. The CDR3 reads CASSEREAYEQYF. CDR3 sequence (DNA): TGTGCCAGCAGTGAACGGGAGGCCTACGAGCAGTACTTC.

This chain links TRBV29-1 with TRBJ1-2, with TRBD1 identical over 9 bases. V dropped 6 bases and J dropped 7; count of bases not matched to a gene: 3. CDR1 and CDR2 from the germline V gene are SQVTM and ANQGSEA. CDR3 length equals 11 residues. The CDR3 bases are TGCAGCGTGGGGACAGGGAGTGGCTACACCTTC. Its translation is CSVGTGSGYTF.

The V and J genes are TRBV24-1 and TRBJ2-7, with TRBD2 matching 12 bases. J lost 2 bases, V lost 4 bases, and 11 bases had no gene match. This CDR3 contains 18 residues. In germline, CDR1 is KGHDR, CDR2 SFDVKD. The CDR3 DNA reads TGTGCCACCAGTGACTCGCGGACTAGCGGGATTCCCCCCTACGAGCAGTACTTC. Translating gives CATSDSRTSGIPPYEQYF.

This clonotype came up many times. The gene calls are TRBV6-6 and TRBJ2-7; D is undetermined. Germline V gene sequence: CDR1 MNHNY, CDR2 SVGAGI (reference sequence). V lost 2 bases to trimming and J lost 4 bases, with 3 bases between them. The CDR3 has 11 amino acids. The CDR3 reads CASSYVYEQYF. As DNA, the CDR3 is TGTGCCAGCAGTTACGTGTACGAGCAGTACTTC.

The table lists this clonotype with many counts. The gene calls are TRBV27 and TRBJ2-6; D is ambiguous. The V and J ends lost 5 bases and 2 bases respectively, with 13 bases between them. This CDR3 is 16 amino acids long. Germline CDR1 reads MNHEY; CDR2 reads SMNVEV (reference sequence). CDR3 residues: CASSEAWTAGANVLTF. The CDR3 region has the DNA TGTGCCAGCAGTGAAGCATGGACGGCTGGGGCCAACGTCCTGACTTTC.

The rearrangement joins TRBV6-1 to TRBJ1-2; TRBD1 might be the D (6 bases). The CDR3 sequence is 13 residues long. In germline, CDR1 is MNHNS, CDR2 SASEGT. Trimming pared 6 bases from V and 7 bases from J, leaving 15 bases between. CDR3 region: CASRQGGEGGYTF. In DNA, the CDR3 is TGTGCCAGCAGACAAGGGGGAGAGGGTGGCTACACCTTC.

V gene TRBV10-3 combines with J gene TRBJ2-5, with unresolved D. Trimming shortened V by 10 bases and J by 10 bases, and 10 bases separated the two germline ends. Germline V gene lookup returns CDR1 ENHRY and CDR2 SYGVKD. The CDR3 spans 9 residues. The CDR3, as DNA: TGTGCCACCGTCCCTGGCCAGTACTTC. The encoded protein is CATVPGQYF.

Many counts were recorded for this clonotype. V usage is TRBV28 and J usage is TRBJ1-6; TRBD1 agrees at 8 bases. The V gene end was trimmed by 5 bases and the J gene end by 5 bases; junction bases not matched to a gene: 5. The V gene's germline CDR1 is MDHEN and CDR2 SYDVKM. The CDR3 contains 15 residues. This CDR3 reads CASSTPDRDNSPLHF. The CDR3 nucleotides are TGTGCCAGCAGTACCCCGGACAGGGATAATTCACCCCTCCACTTT.

The genes are TRBV20-1 and TRBJ1-5, with TRBD1 matching over 10 bases. The CDR3 runs 14 residues. Germline V CDR1 and CDR2: DFQATT, SNEGSKA (reference sequence). V lost 6 bases and J lost 0; bases outside the gene matches: 2. In DNA form, the CDR3 reads TGCAGTGCGACAGGGGGCTATAGCAATCAGCCCCAGCATTTT. Its translation: CSATGGYSNQPQHF.

Many counts were recorded for this clonotype. The chain combines TRBV6-5 with TRBJ1-3, with no clear D. Germline V gives CDR1 MNHEY, CDR2 SVGAGI. V lost 5 bases and J lost 0, with 14 bases in between. This CDR3 comprises 16 residues. The CDR3 is CASSRQGLGSGNTIYF. In DNA form, the CDR3 reads TGTGCCAGCAGTCGCCAAGGGCTTGGCTCTGGAAACACCATATATTTT.

The table lists this clonotype with many counts. A much larger clone differs by one base, so this may be a read error. The chain joins TRBV20-1 to TRBJ1-4; no clear D gene. V dropped 7 bases and J dropped 0 bases, with 18 bases sitting between them. Germline assignment: CDR1 DFQATT and CDR2 SNEGSKA (reference sequence). CDR3 length equals 16 residues. CDR3 DNA sequence: TGCAGTGTTAGGACGGCAGGCTCCTCAACTAATGAAAAACTGTTTTTT. As protein: CSVRTAGSSTNEKLFF.

V and J are TRBV29-1 and TRBJ2-2; D gene unclear. Deletions cut 6 bases from V and 8 bases from J, with 1 base between. The CDR3 loop spans 8 amino acids. Looked up from germline, CDR1 is SQVTM and CDR2 is ANQGSEA. Written as DNA, the CDR3 is TGCAGCGTGGGGGAGCTGTTTTTT. Translated: CSVGELFF.

This clonotype was recorded a few times. The chain carries TRBV11-3 and TRBJ2-5; 9 nucleotides agree with TRBD2. V was clipped by 1 base and J by 3 bases; unmatched bases: 3. Per germline, CDR1 SGHNT and CDR2 YENEEA. CDR3 length equals 15 residues. Written as DNA, the CDR3 is TGTGCCAGCAGCTTAGTCGCTAGCGGGAAAGAGACCCAGTACTTC. Its protein is CASSLVASGKETQYF.

V and J are TRBV15 and TRBJ1-2; D is ambiguous. Trimming took off 0 bases at V and 4 bases at J, with 12 bases between the two ends. Per germline, CDR1 LNHNV and CDR2 YYDKDF (reference sequence). CDR3 length: 15 amino acids. CDR3 in DNA: TGTGCCACCAGCAGAGATCGTTCCCAAGTCTATGGCTACACCTTC. Its translation: CATSRDRSQVYGYTF.

The chain is built from TRBV19 and TRBJ2-1; 11 positions agree with TRBD2. CDR1 is LNHDA, CDR2 SQIVND, per germline (reference sequence). V trimming: 9 bases; J trimming: 3 bases; junction bases outside the gene matches: 13. The CDR3 extends over 17 amino acids. The CDR3 bases are TGTGCCAGCAGACCGTCCCTAGCGGGAGGTAGCTACAATGAGCAGTTCTTC. Translation: CASRPSLAGGSYNEQFF.